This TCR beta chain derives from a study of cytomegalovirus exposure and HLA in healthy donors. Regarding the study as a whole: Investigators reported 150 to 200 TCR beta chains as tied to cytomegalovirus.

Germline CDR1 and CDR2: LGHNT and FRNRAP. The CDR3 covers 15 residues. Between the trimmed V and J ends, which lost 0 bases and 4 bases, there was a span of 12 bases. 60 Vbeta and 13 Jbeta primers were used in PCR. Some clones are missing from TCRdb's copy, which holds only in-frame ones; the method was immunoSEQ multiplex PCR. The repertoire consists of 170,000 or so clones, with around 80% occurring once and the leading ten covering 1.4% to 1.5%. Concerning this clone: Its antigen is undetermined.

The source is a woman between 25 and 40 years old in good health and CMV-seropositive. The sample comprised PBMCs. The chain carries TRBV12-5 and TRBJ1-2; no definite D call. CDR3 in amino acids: CASGLVHPSLYGYTF. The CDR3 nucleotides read TGTGCTAGTGGTTTGGTACATCCCAGTCTCTATGGCTACACCTTC.